These T cell receptor beta chains were read from a single sample in a study of cytomegalovirus exposure and HLA in healthy donors. TCRdb's table, derived via immunoSEQ multiplex PCR, lists solely in-frame clones and lacks some. Among roughly 190,000 clones listed, approximately 70% were seen once. The sample taken for sequencing was PBMCs. The source of these receptors is a woman younger than 45 in good health and CMV-seropositive. Each CDR3 is given with its conserved first and last residue. The order of the fields is V gene, J gene, D gene, clone size, CDR3 DNA, CDR3 protein. The D gene is left open where the match is weak. Clone size appears in some rows only: once, few, many, or a class for an expanded clone.

TRBV28	TRBJ2-5	-	-	TGTGCCAGCAGTTTACACACCTTGGACTACGAGGAGCAGTACTTC	CASSLHTLDYEEQYF
TRBV6-1	TRBJ2-7	-	many	TGTGCCAGCAGCCCCAACCAACATCGCGAGCAGTACTTC	CASSPNQHREQYF
TRBV12-5	TRBJ2-1	-	-	TGTGCTAGTGGTTTGGTACTTGGACTGAGCTCCTACAATGAGCAGTTCTTC	CASGLVLGLSSYNEQFF
TRBV7-9	TRBJ1-4	TRBD1	once	TGTTCCAGCAGCTTAGAGGACAGGGGGCGAAAGGTTGCTGAAAAACTGTTTTTT	CSSSLEDRGRKVAEKLFF
TRBV7-6	TRBJ2-1	-	-	TGTGCCAGCAGCTTAGCGGGGGCGGGCGAGCAGTTCTTC	CASSLAGAGEQFF
TRBV4-1	TRBJ1-1	TRBD1	-	TGCGCCAGCAGCCAAAGACAGGGGCTATGGTTCGCTTTCTTT	CASSQRQGLWFAFF
TRBV27	TRBJ2-7	TRBD2	-	TGTGCCAGCACTTCTTCAGCGGGAGGCGAATACGAGCAGTACTTC	CASTSSAGGEYEQYF
TRBV6-6	TRBJ1-5	-	-	TGTGCCAGCAGTTATTCCGAGAGGCTGGGTCAGCCCCAGCATTTT	CASSYSERLGQPQHF
TRBV27	TRBJ1-6	-	-	TGTGCCAGCAGTTTATCAGGGAGGGGATCACCCCTCCACTTT	CASSLSGRGSPLHF
TRBV6-1	TRBJ2-7	-	-	TGTGCCAGCAGTGGGTATAGAAGCTCCTACGAGCAGTACTTC	CASSGYRSSYEQYF
TRBV7-9	TRBJ2-7	TRBD2	-	TGTTCCAGCAGCCCCAAAGAGCGGGGGAGAAGCTCCTACGAGCAGTACTTC	CSSSPKERGRSSYEQYF
TRBV11-2	TRBJ2-7	-	-	TGTGCCAGCAGCTTGATCGAAAGCGGGTCCTACGAGCAGTACTTC	CASSLIESGSYEQYF
TRBV30	TRBJ1-1	TRBD1	few	TGTGCCTGGGCGAGACAGGGCGATAAAACTGAAGCTTTCTTT	CAWARQGDKTEAFF
TRBV27	TRBJ1-2	-	-	TGTGCCAGCAGTATGGGACAATTCTATGGCTACACCTTC	CASSMGQFYGYTF
TRBV4-2	TRBJ2-1	TRBD1	-	TGTGCCAGCAGCCAAGTACCGGGACAGGGGGCGGATGAGCAGTTCTTC	CASSQVPGQGADEQFF
TRBV6-1	TRBJ2-2	-	-	TGTGCCAGCAGTGAAGCGCTAGACACCGGGGAGCTGTTTTTT	CASSEALDTGELFF
TRBV25-1	TRBJ2-1	-	once	TGTGCCAGCAGTGATCTCCTAGTAGGTGAGCAGTTCTTC	CASSDLLVGEQFF
TRBV28	TRBJ2-7	TRBD2	-	TGTGCCAGCAGTAACCTCGCCGGGGGGGCCTACGAGCAGTACTTC	CASSNLAGGAYEQYF
TRBV11-2	TRBJ2-2	-	-	TGTGCCAGCAGCGATCCCCAGGGGCTGAACACCGGGGAGCTGTTTTTT	CASSDPQGLNTGELFF
TRBV4-1	TRBJ1-5	-	-	TGCGCCAGCAGCCAAGCGGTGATGGGCAATCAGCCCCAGCATTTT	CASSQAVMGNQPQHF
TRBV5-7	TRBJ2-4	-	-	TGTGCCAGCAGCTTGGCGGGAAAGGAACCAGCCAAAAACATTCAGTACTTC	CASSLAGKEPAKNIQYF
TRBV19	TRBJ1-5	TRBD1	few	TGTGCCAGTAGTCCCACAGGGGGCAATCAGCCCCAGCATTTT	CASSPTGGNQPQHF
TRBV19	TRBJ1-4	-	-	TGTGCCAGTACCGCGGGGGCAGGGAATGAAAAACTGTTTTTT	CASTAGAGNEKLFF
TRBV11-2	TRBJ2-1	-	-	TGTGCCAGCAGCTTAATGTCAGGGCAGTTCTTC	CASSLMSGQFF
TRBV5-1	TRBJ2-1	TRBD1	-	TGCGCCAGCAGCCCCAGACAGGGGGGCAACAATGAGCAGTTCTTC	CASSPRQGGNNEQFF
TRBV6-1	TRBJ2-7	-	-	TGTGCCACCATGTCCTACGAGCAGTACTTC	CATMSYEQYF
TRBV6-6	TRBJ1-1	-	-	TGTGCCAGCAGCCTTAAAATGAACACTGAAGCTTTCTTT	CASSLKMNTEAFF
TRBV5-1	TRBJ2-5	TRBD1	-	TGCGCCAGCAGCTCAACAGGGGACGAGACCCAGTACTTC	CASSSTGDETQYF
TRBV28	TRBJ1-6	TRBD1	-	TGTGCCAGCAGAGGGACAGCGTATAATTCACCCCTCCACTTT	CASRGTAYNSPLHF
TRBV29-1	TRBJ1-2	TRBD1	-	TGCAGCGTTGAAACAGGGGAGGATGGCTACACCTTC	CSVETGEDGYTF
TRBV7-2	TRBJ1-1	-	once	TGTGCCAGCAGCTTAAGATCGGACAGCCAGATGAACACTGAAGCTTTCTTT	CASSLRSDSQMNTEAFF
TRBV11-3	TRBJ2-2	TRBD2	-	TGTGCCAGCAGCTTAGATCTGGGAGGGGCGAACACCGGGGAGCTGTTTTTT	CASSLDLGGANTGELFF
TRBV28	TRBJ1-1	TRBD1	once	TGTGCCAGCAGTCCCGGACAGGGACTAAACACTGAAGCTTTCTTT	CASSPGQGLNTEAFF
TRBV27	TRBJ2-1	TRBD2	-	TGTGCCAGCAGTATAGCGGGACCCAACAATGAGCAGTTCTTC	CASSIAGPNNEQFF
TRBV28	TRBJ1-1	-	-	TGTGCCAGCAGTTTATACGGAGGGGTTAGTGAAGCTTTCTTT	CASSLYGGVSEAFF
TRBV5-1	TRBJ2-1	TRBD2	-	TGCGCCAGCAGCTCCGGACTAGGCCCCGCCAATGAGCAGTTCTTC	CASSSGLGPANEQFF
TRBV5-1	TRBJ2-1	TRBD2	many	TGCGCCAGCAGCTTGTGGCTGACTAGCGCCAATAATGAGCAGTTCTTC	CASSLWLTSANNEQFF
TRBV5-4	TRBJ2-7	TRBD2	-	TGTGCCAGCAGCTTGGACCCGGGAGGGCCTTACGAGCAGTACTTC	CASSLDPGGPYEQYF
TRBV5-6	TRBJ2-7	TRBD2	-	TGTGCCAGCAGCTCCGCCGGGACTAGCCGAAACGTACGCGAGCAGTACTTC	CASSSAGTSRNVREQYF
TRBV27	TRBJ1-5	TRBD1	-	TGTGCCAGCAGTCTTACAGGGGGTAACCAGCCCCAGCATTTT	CASSLTGGNQPQHF
TRBV28	TRBJ1-2	-	-	TGTGCCAGCAGAGAACAGTATGGCTACACCTTC	CASREQYGYTF
TRBV18	TRBJ1-4	TRBD1	-	TGTGCCAGCTCAGGCGGGACAGGGAACGAAAAACTGTTTTTT	CASSGGTGNEKLFF
TRBV6-1	TRBJ1-1	-	-	TGTGCCAGCAAGGGGCGGAGCACTGAAGCTTTCTTT	CASKGRSTEAFF
TRBV5-1	TRBJ2-7	TRBD1	-	TGCGCCAGCAGCCTCCGGACAGGGATGTTCCGCGAGCAGTACTTC	CASSLRTGMFREQYF
TRBV10-2	TRBJ2-7	TRBD1	-	TGCGCCAGCAGTCCCCTCCACAGGGGATCCAGCGAGCAGTACTTC	CASSPLHRGSSEQYF
TRBV18	TRBJ1-2	TRBD1	-	TGTGCCAGCTCACCACTCAGGGGGCATGGCTACACCTTC	CASSPLRGHGYTF
TRBV11-2	TRBJ1-1	-	-	TGTGCCAGCAGCTTAGTTGGGACTACAACTGAAGCTTTCTTT	CASSLVGTTTEAFF
TRBV18	TRBJ1-5	TRBD1	once	TGTGCCAGCTCCCTTGGACAGGACAGCAATCAGCCCCAGCATTTT	CASSLGQDSNQPQHF
TRBV4-1	TRBJ2-1	TRBD2	-	TGCGCCAGCAGCCACGGGACTAGCGACTACAATGAGCAGTTCTTC	CASSHGTSDYNEQFF
TRBV5-4	TRBJ2-2	TRBD2	once	TGTGCCAGCAGCTTAGAATTGGCGGGAGGGCTGGCCGGGGAGCTGTTTTTT	CASSLELAGGLAGELFF
TRBV6-5	TRBJ2-2	-	-	TGTGCCAGCAGCTCCCTTCTCCCCGGGGAGCTGTTTTTT	CASSSLLPGELFF
TRBV12-5	TRBJ2-3	TRBD2	-	TGTGCTAGTGGTTTGGGGACTAGCGGGATCACAGATACGCAGTATTTT	CASGLGTSGITDTQYF
TRBV7-9	TRBJ1-2	-	-	TGTTCCAGCAGCGAACAAGTCTATGGCTACACCTTC	CSSSEQVYGYTF
TRBV28	TRBJ1-3	-	-	TGTGCCAGCAGTCAGCAGGGTTGGGCCGGAAACACCATATATTTT	CASSQQGWAGNTIYF